The sequence of this T cell receptor beta chain was determined in a study of regulatory T cells in long-lasting Graves disease. General observations from the study: There was favoring of TRBV28, TRBJ1-2 and TRBJ2-5 in persistent disease. Peripheral blood alone, not thyroid tissue, underwent study. New patients shared about 880 public clonotypes, fewer than the 2,500 to 3,500 shared by persistent patients.

Time point noted: newly diagnosed GD, antithyroid drugs for less than 3 months. PBMC-derived RNA was used for the TCR library. Researchers made TCR beta libraries by using iRepertoire HTBI primers and running Arm-PCR on CDR3 regions. MiXCR, applied by TCRdb to the multiplex PCR reads, yields one record per CDR3 protein. The table has about 370,000 distinct CDR3 sequences, roughly 16% seen once. The CDR3 totals 17 residues. Germline CDR1 is MGHRA and CDR2 is YSYEKL. V was cut by 0 bases and J by 9 bases, with 24 bases left in between. This clonotype was picked up a small number of times. The antigen is unknown.

The receptor was isolated from a female donor with Graves disease. The source material was peripheral blood mononuclear cells (PBMCs), sampled at new diagnosis, from a patient treated with antithyroid drugs. This chain connects TRBV4-1 to TRBJ2-7; possible D gene TRBD2, 5 bases. This CDR3 is CASSQEPGVQYDSAQYF. As DNA, the CDR3 is TGCGCCAGCAGCCAAGAACCCGGGGTACAGTATGATTCCGCGCAGTACTTC.